A single sample gave rise to the 5 T cell receptor beta chains below, sequenced in a study of blood T cell repertoires in COVID-19. TCRdb's table, derived via immunoSEQ multiplex PCR, lists solely in-frame clones and lacks some. In the table there are about 90,000 clones, 85% to 95% of which are singletons. The material sequenced was peripheral blood. Receptors originate from a woman in her sixties with active COVID-19.

The rearrangement joins TRBV28 to TRBJ1-5; 7 nucleotides match TRBD1. Trimming cost V 3 bases and J 6 bases; bases outside gene matches: 5. CDR1 is MDHEN, CDR2 SYDVKM, per germline. The CDR3 contains 14 residues. The CDR3, as DNA: TGTGCCAGCAGTTTTGACAGGGTAGGTCAGCCCCAGCATTTT. Translating it yields CASSFDRVGQPQHF. The full variable domain, rest sourced from reference TRBV28 and TRBJ1-5, is DVKVTQSSRYLVKRTGEKVFLECVQDMDHENMFWYRQDPGLGLRLIYFSYDVKMKEKGDIPEGYSVSREKKERFSLILESASTNQTSMYLCASSFDRVGQPQHFGDGTRLSIL.

The rearrangement links TRBV4-2 to TRBJ2-1; 9 positions match TRBD2. This CDR3 region has 16 residues. V shed 0 bases, J shed 8 bases, and the junction held 8 bases outside the gene matches. CDR1 LGHNA and CDR2 YNFKEQ come from the germline V gene. The CDR3 nucleotides are TGTGCCAGCAGCCAAGAAGGCGGGAGGGCCGAGGATGAGCAGTTCTTC. Translated: CASSQEGGRAEDEQFF.

V is TRBV28 and J is TRBJ1-2; tentative D call: TRBD1 (5 bases). Germline V gives CDR1 MDHEN, CDR2 SYDVKM. CDR3 length: 15 amino acids. V lost 5 bases to trimming and J lost 3 bases, with 16 bases between them. In nucleotides, the CDR3 is TGTGCCAGCAGTGGAGTCACAGGACGGGACTATGGCTACACCTTC. Its protein is CASSGVTGRDYGYTF.

The chain has TRBV20-1 and TRBJ1-3; D might be TRBD1 (5 bases). Germline CDR1 and CDR2: DFQATT and SNEGSKA (reference sequence). This CDR3 is 15 amino acids long. Between the trimmed V and J ends, which lost 3 bases and 0 bases, there was a span of 12 bases. In nucleotides, the CDR3 is TGCAGTGCTAGTAGGGGCCGCCCCTCTGGAAACACCATATATTTT. Translated, it gives CSASRGRPSGNTIYF.

The chain joins TRBV7-9 to TRBJ2-1, with TRBD2 matching 8 bases. The CDR3 covers 14 residues. Germline V lookup: CDR1 SEHNR, CDR2 FQNEAQ (reference sequence). The trim removed 5 bases at V and 7 bases at J, leaving 7 bases unmatched. The DNA for the CDR3 is TGTGCCAGCAGCCTAGGGACTAGATGGAATGAGCAGTTCTTC. Encoded protein: CASSLGTRWNEQFF.